The source of this TCR beta chain is a study of blood T cells in healthy people across ages. Overall study findings and caveats: Unsorted PBMCs prevented conclusive naive versus antigen-experienced comparison. Age advanced and TCR beta diversity per million T cells fell, roughly linearly. Greater diversity and more naive CD4+ cells were seen in long-lived donors than in aged donors.

The second PCR ran about 6 to 12 cycles with a sample-barcoded 5' primer and J-beta primers. A template-switch adaptor with 12 random nucleotides tagged each cDNA molecule. TCRdb redid the calling of the 5' RACE reads with MiXCR, one entry per CDR3 protein. The table shows about 1.6 million distinct CDR3 sequences, with around 36% occurring only once. As to this clonotype: Its antigen is currently unknown.

The material sequenced was blood. The clonotype comes from a woman aged 25-40 years in good health.

CDR3 in DNA: TGTGCCACCAGCAGCCCCTCCAGGATGAGAGGTTACGAGCAGTACTTC. Encoded protein: CATSSPSRMRGYEQYF. This chain uses TRBV15 with TRBJ2-7, with no clear D. The CDR3 contains 16 residues. The germline CDR1 and CDR2 sequences are LNHNV and YYDKDF (reference sequence). Trimming cost V 3 bases and J 4 bases, with 19 bases left between them.